The 3 T cell receptor beta chains in this list originate from one sample, sequenced in a study of CD8+ T cells in alopecia areata. Once RNA had been extracted, it was reverse transcribed into cDNA to act as the sequencing template. The table came from immunoSEQ multiplex PCR; TCRdb's copy has only in-frame clones and leaves some out. The sample holds 150,000 to 200,000 clones, approximately 60% seen once. The material sequenced was CD4+ T cells sorted from blood. These TCRs come from a human donor in good health.

This clone came up a few times. V gene TRBV4-1 combines with J gene TRBJ2-1; 13 nucleotides agree with TRBD2. With 4 bases clipped from V and 5 bases from J, the junction kept 5 bases outside the gene matches. This CDR3 is built from 16 residues. The germline V gene has CDR1 MGHRA and CDR2 YSYEKL. The CDR3 reads CASSPGLAGTHNEQFF. In DNA, the CDR3 is TGCGCCAGCAGCCCGGGACTAGCGGGAACACACAATGAGCAGTTCTTC.

The chain recombines TRBV6-6 with TRBJ2-5; no firm D call. The CDR3 loop spans 14 amino acids. Germline V CDR1 and CDR2: MNHNY, SVGAGI (reference sequence). The V gene lost 4 bases and the J gene lost 7 bases, with 16 bases spanning the gap. CDR3 amino acids: CASSFTPPRWTQYF. The CDR3 region has the DNA TGTGCCAGCAGTTTCACCCCCCCTCGGTGGACCCAGTACTTC.

This clone was seen more than once but under ten times. The chain carries TRBV5-6 and TRBJ2-2; a possible D gene is TRBD1 (5 bases). Deletions cut 7 bases from V and 1 base from J, with 20 bases between. The CDR3 consists of 17 residues. Germline CDR1 SGHDT, CDR2 YYEEEE. The CDR3 bases are TGTGCCAGCGGGTTTACTTCGCCAGGGATGAACACCGGGGAGCTGTTTTTT. It codes for CASGFTSPGMNTGELFF. Full variable domain (remainder filled in from reference TRBV5-6 and TRBJ2-2): DAGVTQSPTHLIKTRGQQVTLRCSPKSGHDTVSWYQQALGQGPQFIFQYYEEEERQRGNFPDRFSGHQFPNYSSELNVNALLLGDSALYLCASGFTSPGMNTGELFFGEGSRLTVL.